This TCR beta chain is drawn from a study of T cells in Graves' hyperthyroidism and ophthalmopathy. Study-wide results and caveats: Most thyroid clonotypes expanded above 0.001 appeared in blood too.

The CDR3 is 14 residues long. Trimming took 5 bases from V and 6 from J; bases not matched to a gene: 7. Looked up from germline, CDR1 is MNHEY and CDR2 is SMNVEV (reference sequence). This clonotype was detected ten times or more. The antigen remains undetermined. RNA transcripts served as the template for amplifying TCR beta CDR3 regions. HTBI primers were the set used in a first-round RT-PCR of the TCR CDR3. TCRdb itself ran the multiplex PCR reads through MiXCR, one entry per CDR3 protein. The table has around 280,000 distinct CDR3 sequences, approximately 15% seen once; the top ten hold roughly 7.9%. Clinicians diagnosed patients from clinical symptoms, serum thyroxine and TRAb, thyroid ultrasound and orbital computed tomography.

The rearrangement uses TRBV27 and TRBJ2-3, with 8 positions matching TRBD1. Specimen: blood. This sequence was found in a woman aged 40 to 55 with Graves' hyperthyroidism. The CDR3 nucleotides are TGTGCCAGCAGTCTGGACAGGGCGAGGGATACGCAGTATTTT. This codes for CASSLDRARDTQYF.